This entry lists 17 T cell receptor beta chains sequenced from one sample in a study of identical twins. TCRdb passed the 5' RACE reads through MiXCR, listing each CDR3 protein once. The sample lists 500,000 to 700,000 distinct CDR3 sequences, around 7.4% occurring once. The same sample was also used in a study of yellow fever vaccine responses in identical twins.

The sequencing input was PBMCs. These receptors all come from a woman aged 18-29 years in good health.

This clonotype was counted ten times or more. The CDR3 loop reads CATVRTGENSPLHF. The DNA of the CDR3 is TGTGCCACCGTGAGGACAGGGGAGAACTCACCCCTCCACTTT. The chain couples TRBV7-9 to TRBJ1-6; TRBD1 agrees at 9 bases. V was pared by 10 bases and J by 10 bases, with 11 bases of the junction left unmatched. The CDR3 is made up of 14 amino acids. The germline CDR1 and CDR2 sequences are SEHNR and FQNEAQ (reference sequence).

This clonotype came up a few times. The CDR3 sequence is CSAGGAEAFF. The DNA for the CDR3 is TGCAGCGCAGGTGGGGCTGAAGCTTTCTTT. This chain connects TRBV29-1 to TRBJ1-1; D unclear. Trimming stripped 7 bases from V and 6 bases from J, with 9 bases between. Germline V gene lookup returns CDR1 SQVTM and CDR2 ANQGSEA. The CDR3 extends over 10 amino acids.

This clonotype was found a few times. CDR3 loop: CASSYESSGSADTQYF. Written as DNA, the CDR3 is TGTGCCAGCAGCTACGAATCGAGCGGGAGTGCAGATACGCAGTATTTT. The gene calls are TRBV7-2 and TRBJ2-3, with 8 nucleotides matching TRBD2. Germline V gene lookup returns CDR1 SGHTA and CDR2 FQGNSA. CDR3 length: 16 amino acids. After removal of 4 bases from V and 4 bases from J, the junction contained 10 bases not matched to a gene.

This clonotype was seen a few times. The chain links TRBV3-1 to TRBJ2-5; 7 bases line up with TRBD1. The germline V gene has CDR1 LGHDT and CDR2 YNNKEL (reference sequence). V shed 4 bases, J shed 4 bases, and the junction held 6 bases outside the gene matches. The CDR3 totals 14 residues. The CDR3 sequence is CASSRTTGLETQYF. CDR3 DNA sequence: TGTGCCAGCAGCCGAACGACAGGGCTAGAGACCCAGTACTTC.

In this sample, this clonotype turned up many times. The chain employs TRBV10-3 and TRBJ2-1, with D perhaps matching TRBD1 or TRBD2 (5 bases each). Per germline, CDR1 ENHRY and CDR2 SYGVKD. The CDR3 spans 19 residues. The ends were cut back, 6 bases at V and 8 bases at J, with 32 bases in the middle. CDR3 sequence: CAISSTDLGRPGPPHEQFF. Here the CDR3 DNA reads TGTGCCATCAGCTCGACGGATTTGGGACGACCCGGCCCCCCCCATGAGCAGTTCTTC.

The chain combines TRBV12-3 or TRBV12-4 with TRBJ2-5; D is perhaps TRBD1 or TRBD2 (5 bases each). The CDR3 length is 16 residues. The germline V and J ends were trimmed by 2 bases and 3 bases, with 16 bases remaining between them. The CDR3 here is CASSLLRGTEKETQYF. In DNA form, the CDR3 reads TGTGCCAGCAGTTTATTAAGAGGGACGGAGAAAGAGACCCAGTACTTC.

This clonotype was picked up a small number of times. This chain connects TRBV12-3 or TRBV12-4 to TRBJ1-2; D unclear. The CDR3 is made up of 13 amino acids. Trimming took off 2 bases at V and 6 bases at J, with 10 bases between the two ends. The CDR3 DNA sequence: TGTGCCAGCAGTTTAAGCCAGGTCCATGGCTACACCTTC. Protein product: CASSLSQVHGYTF.

This clonotype has only a few counts. The chain has TRBV12-3 or TRBV12-4 and TRBJ2-2; 8 bases align to TRBD2. Unmatched junction bases numbered 14, after V lost 6 bases and J lost 5 bases. This CDR3 is 17 amino acids long. CDR3 coding DNA: TGTGCCAGCAGAGCCGAGGAGGGGACTAGGAGGACCGGGGAGCTGTTTTTT. Translating gives CASRAEEGTRRTGELFF.

This clonotype was seen ten or more times. The rearrangement links TRBV7-2 to TRBJ2-3; possibly TRBD2 for D (7 bases). V gave up 3 bases and J gave up 2 bases, with 18 bases separating them. Germline assignment: CDR1 SGHTA and CDR2 FQGNSA. The CDR3 is made up of 17 amino acids. CDR3: CASSFGVWRGLTDTQYF. The CDR3 nucleotides are TGTGCCAGCAGCTTTGGGGTCTGGCGGGGGCTCACAGATACGCAGTATTTT.

In this sample, this clonotype turned up many times. V is TRBV27 and J is TRBJ1-6; 9 nucleotides align to TRBD1. The CDR3 totals 17 residues. The trim removed 3 bases at V and 3 bases at J, leaving 6 bases unmatched. Germline CDR1 is MNHEY and CDR2 is SMNVEV (reference sequence). The CDR3 nucleotides read TGTGCCAGCAGTTTTCGGACAGGGGTTTTCTATAATTCACCCCTCCACTTT. Amino acid sequence: CASSFRTGVFYNSPLHF.

CDR3 protein: CSVEKGTAYGYTF. The CDR3 region has the DNA TGCAGCGTTGAAAAAGGGACAGCCTATGGCTACACCTTC. The rearrangement uses TRBV29-1 and TRBJ1-2; 7 nucleotides line up with TRBD1. Per germline, CDR1 SQVTM and CDR2 ANQGSEA. V shed 2 bases and J 4 bases; nucleotides not matched to a gene: 4. CDR3 length equals 13 residues. Full variable domain (missing parts from reference TRBV29-1 and TRBJ1-2): SAVISQKPSRDICQRGTSLTIQCQVDSQVTMMFWYRQQPGQSLTLIATANQGSEATYESGFVIDKFPISRPNLTFSTLTVSNMSPEDSSIYLCSVEKGTAYGYTFGSGTRLTVV.

This clonotype was detected many times. The chain's CDR3 is CSVDTGYSRGYTF. CDR3 DNA sequence: TGCAGCGTAGATACAGGGTACTCGCGTGGCTACACCTTC. The chain joins TRBV29-1 to TRBJ1-2; D may be TRBD1 (6 bases). V was shortened by 6 bases and J by 7 bases, with 18 bases between the two germline ends. Germline values: CDR1 SQVTM, CDR2 ANQGSEA. The CDR3 runs 13 residues.

The chain is built from TRBV6-1 and TRBJ1-5; 7 bases agree with TRBD1. Trimming took 6 bases from V and 5 from J; bases not matched to a gene: 10. The CDR3 is 15 amino acids. Germline values: CDR1 MNHNS, CDR2 SASEGT. CDR3 amino acids: CASSPSPTGDQPQHF. The CDR3 DNA is TGTGCCAGCAGCCCCAGCCCCACAGGGGATCAGCCCCAGCATTTT.

This clonotype was counted between two and nine times. The chain couples TRBV19 to TRBJ2-1, with D maybe TRBD2 (5 bases). Per the germline V gene, CDR1 is LNHDA and CDR2 is SQIVND (reference sequence). The CDR3 extends over 12 amino acids. The V end lost 9 bases, the J end lost 9 bases, and 15 bases lay between the germline ends. CDR3 protein: CASAPEGSEQFF. CDR3 DNA sequence: TGTGCCAGCGCCCCGGAAGGGAGTGAGCAGTTCTTC.

V gene TRBV3-1 combines with J gene TRBJ2-1; perhaps TRBD2 as D (6 bases). The germline V gene encodes CDR1 LGHDT and CDR2 YNNKEL (reference sequence). The CDR3 has 17 amino acids. Trimming shortened V by 11 bases and J by 10 bases, and 33 bases separated the two germline ends. The CDR3 DNA reads TGTGCCTCCTGCCAAGAGGGGACTCCCAGCTCTACTGCAGAGCAGTTCTTC. Encoded protein: CASCQEGTPSSTAEQFF.

The sample holds many counts of this clonotype. The gene calls are TRBV12-3 or TRBV12-4 and TRBJ2-3; the D is unclear. V was clipped by 7 bases and J by 2 bases, with 4 bases between them. The CDR3 spans 11 residues. CDR3 in amino acids: CASTLTDTQYF. The CDR3 DNA reads TGTGCCAGCACCCTCACAGATACGCAGTATTTT.

This clonotype was recorded at least ten times. CDR3 in amino acids: CASSDTGGAYEQFF. Here the CDR3 DNA reads TGTGCCAGCAGTGACACCGGGGGAGCCTATGAGCAGTTCTTC. V and J are TRBV2 and TRBJ2-1; the D gene is possibly TRBD2 (6 bases). V shed 3 bases and J shed 8 bases, with 14 bases lying between them. Looked up from germline, CDR1 is SNHLY and CDR2 is FYNNEI. The CDR3 runs to 14 residues.